This T cell receptor (beta chain) originates from a study of graft-versus-host responses after intestinal transplantation. The trim removed 4 bases at V and 10 bases at J, leaving 5 bases unmatched. This CDR3 region has 14 residues. Germline lookup yields CDR1 MNHEY and CDR2 SMNVEV (reference sequence). Measured with immunoSEQ multiplex PCR; TCRdb has only the in-frame clones, and not every one. In the table there are tens of thousands of clones, 65% to 85% of which are singletons. A note on this clone: The antigen is unknown.

The sample in question was unstimulated CD4+ T cells sorted from spleen or lymph node cells, obtained before transplant. The V and J genes are TRBV27 and TRBJ1-6, with TRBD1 identical over 9 bases. The receptor's source is a human donor who was the organ donor for an intestinal transplant. The CDR3 here is CASSWDRDRSPLHF. The CDR3 DNA reads as TGTGCCAGCAGTTGGGACAGGGATCGATCACCCCTCCACTTT.